This TCR beta chain was recorded in a study of cytomegalovirus exposure and HLA in healthy donors. Study-level points and caveats: Researchers counted 150 to 200 TCR beta chains as cytomegalovirus-associated. Productive rates of about 87% or about 30% were seen for most TCR beta V segments in an earlier analysis.

The PCR had 60 Vbeta and 13 Jbeta primers. The protocol was immunoSEQ multiplex PCR, while the TCRdb copy is restricted to in-frame clones and leaves out a portion. The sample lists about 200,000 clones, 70% to 80% occurring once. In this sample, this clone turned up a few times. The target antigen is unknown. V lost 3 bases and J lost 8, with 13 bases in between. Germline V gene sequence: CDR1 SGHTA, CDR2 FQGNSA. This CDR3 is 14 amino acids long. The sequence was collected from a girl between 10 and 17 years old in good health and CMV-seropositive. The sequenced sample was PBMCs. The rearrangement joins TRBV7-2 to TRBJ1-4, with D uncertain. The CDR3, as DNA: TGTGCCAGCAGCTTGGGGAGGTTAGGCGAAAAACTGTTTTTT. Its protein is CASSLGRLGEKLFF.